Following are 22 T cell receptor beta chains from one sample sequenced in a study of early T cells in non-severe SARS-CoV-2 infection. TCRdb independently ran MiXCR on the 5' RACE reads; one entry per CDR3 protein. This sample has some 39,000 distinct CDR3 sequences, with 3% to 4% found just once. Sequencing was performed on whole blood. The receptors come from an adult who was a healthcare worker with PCR-confirmed SARS-CoV-2 infection or an uninfected control (not recorded which).

There are many counts of this clonotype. The chain is built from TRBV4-1 and TRBJ2-1, with D possibly TRBD2 on 5 matching bases. The CDR3 runs to 16 residues. V lost 2 bases and J lost 3, with 14 bases in between. Germline-derived CDR1 and CDR2 are MGHRA and YSYEKL. CDR3 coding DNA: TGCGCCAGCAGCCAATTGGACTTGTTTATCTACAATGAGCAGTTCTTC. Translation: CASSQLDLFIYNEQFF.

This clonotype was found many times. The rearrangement joins TRBV27 to TRBJ2-1, with D tentatively TRBD2 (5 bases). Germline lookup yields CDR1 MNHEY and CDR2 SMNVEV (reference sequence). The germline V and J ends were trimmed by 3 bases and 0 bases, with 18 bases remaining between them. The CDR3 has 18 amino acids. CDR3 sequence: CASSFRTPRQNSYNEQFF. CDR3 DNA sequence: TGTGCCAGCAGTTTCAGGACTCCGCGACAAAACTCCTACAATGAGCAGTTCTTC.

In this sample, this clonotype turned up many times. This sequence joins TRBV19 and TRBJ1-5; D uncertain. The CDR3 covers 15 residues. Germline CDR1 reads LNHDA; CDR2 reads SQIVND (reference sequence). Trimming took off 6 bases at V and 0 bases at J, with 12 bases between the two ends. The CDR3 sequence: CASSDGSISNQPQHF. Written as DNA, the CDR3 is TGTGCCAGTAGCGATGGGAGCATTAGCAATCAGCCCCAGCATTTT. The whole variable domain, filled in from reference TRBV19 and TRBJ1-5, reads DGGITQSPKYLFRKEGQNVTLSCEQNLNHDAMYWYRQDPGQGLRLIYYSQIVNDFQKGDIAEGYSVSREKKESFPLTVTSAQKNPTAFYLCASSDGSISNQPQHFGDGTRLSIL.

This clonotype was detected ten times or more. The chain is built from TRBV3-1 and TRBJ2-1; weak D call: TRBD2 (5 bases). Germline values: CDR1 LGHDT, CDR2 YNNKEL (reference sequence). The germline V and J ends were trimmed by 1 base and 1 base, with 8 bases remaining between them. This CDR3 contains 15 residues. CDR3 in amino acids: CASSQGTYSYNEQFF. DNA of the CDR3: TGTGCCAGCAGCCAAGGGACTTATTCCTACAATGAGCAGTTCTTC.

This clonotype has ten or more counts. The rearrangement joins TRBV5-1 to TRBJ1-1; D is undetermined. Germline CDR1 is SGHRS and CDR2 is YFSETQ. The CDR3 runs 15 residues. V dropped 0 bases and J dropped 2 bases, with 11 bases sitting between them. The CDR3 bases are TGCGCCAGCAGCTTGGGTCCAGGCCCAAACACTGAAGCTTTCTTT. This gives the protein CASSLGPGPNTEAFF.

The V and J genes are TRBV2 and TRBJ2-1, with 8 bases lining up with TRBD1. The CDR3 is 13 residues long. With 6 bases clipped from V and 4 bases from J, the junction kept 2 bases outside the gene matches. Germline-derived CDR1 and CDR2 are SNHLY and FYNNEI. The CDR3 DNA reads as TGTGCCAGCAGCCGACAGGGGTACAATGAGCAGTTCTTC. It codes for CASSRQGYNEQFF. Full variable domain (outside the CDR3, taken from reference TRBV2 and TRBJ2-1): EPEVTQTPSHQVTQMGQEVILRCVPISNHLYFYWYRQILGQKVEFLVSFYNNEISEKSEIFDDQFSVERPDGSNFTLKIRSTKLEDSAMYFCASSRQGYNEQFFGPGTRLTVL.

This clonotype came up many times. The genes are TRBV5-5 and TRBJ2-3, with 11 bases matching TRBD2. The CDR3 has 17 amino acids. After removal of 4 bases from V and 3 bases from J, the junction contained 10 bases not matched to a gene. The V gene's germline CDR1 is SGHKS and CDR2 YYEKEE (reference sequence). This CDR3 is CASSPGIAGGRTDTQYF. The CDR3 DNA reads as TGTGCCAGCAGCCCCGGGATAGCGGGGGGGCGAACAGATACGCAGTATTTT.

This clonotype was seen repeatedly, ten times or more. The V call is TRBV6-1, the J call TRBJ1-6, with D perhaps matching TRBD1 (5 bases). Per the germline V gene, CDR1 is MNHNS and CDR2 is SASEGT. V was clipped by 2 bases and J by 7 bases, with 18 bases between them. The CDR3 is 17 residues long. The CDR3 loop reads CASSESWGGIKNSPLHF. The CDR3 DNA follows: TGTGCCAGCAGTGAAAGTTGGGGGGGGATCAAGAATTCACCCCTCCACTTT.

This clonotype came up once. The junction shows a germline mismatch at one end, possibly a read error. The rearrangement joins TRBV4-1 to TRBJ2-4, with 7 bases identical to TRBD1. The CDR3 runs 15 residues. Germline V gene lookup returns CDR1 MGHRA and CDR2 YSYEKL. CDR3 bases: TGCGCCAGCAGCCCGTCCGGGACAGCCAAAAACATTCGGTACTTC. It is translated as CASSPSGTAKNIRYF.

The J gene is TRBJ1-2, the V gene TRBV5-1; TRBD1 might be the D (5 bases). Per germline, CDR1 SGHRS and CDR2 YFSETQ. The V and J ends lost 0 bases and 4 bases respectively, with 7 bases between them. The CDR3 is 13 residues long. The CDR3 DNA follows: TGCGCCAGCAGCTTGGAGGGACGCTATGGCTACACCTTC. This codes for CASSLEGRYGYTF.

This clonotype was counted many times. The rearrangement joins TRBV20-1 to TRBJ2-7, with unresolved D. The V end lost 6 bases, the J end lost 1 base, and 10 bases lay between the germline ends. Germline loops: CDR1 DFQATT, CDR2 SNEGSKA (reference sequence). The CDR3 runs 12 residues. CDR3 in DNA: TGCAGTGCCACCCATAGGTCCTACGAGCAGTACTTC. Translating it yields CSATHRSYEQYF.

The rearrangement joins TRBV24-1 to TRBJ2-1, with 12 bases aligning to TRBD1. The CDR3 is 16 amino acids. The germline V gene encodes CDR1 KGHDR and CDR2 SFDVKD. The junction had 5 bases not matched to a gene; V was cut back by 4 bases and J by 5 bases. CDR3 in DNA: TGTGCCACCAGTGACCGGGGACAGGGGGCAGACAATGAGCAGTTCTTC. Residues: CATSDRGQGADNEQFF.

The chain links TRBV18 to TRBJ2-7, with TRBD2 matching over 14 bases. The CDR3 sequence is 17 residues long. V lost 3 bases to trimming and J lost 3 bases; unmatched junction nucleotides: 7. Germline V gene data show CDR1 as KGHSH and CDR2 as LQKENI. The CDR3 DNA is TGTGCCAGCTCACCGGGACTAGCGGGAGAGTACCGCTACGAGCAGTACTTC. Protein: CASSPGLAGEYRYEQYF.

This clonotype was recorded many times. V and J are TRBV19 and TRBJ2-7; D may be TRBD1 or TRBD2 (6 bases each). The CDR3 contains 14 residues. V lost 6 bases and J lost 2, with 14 bases in between. The germline V gene has CDR1 LNHDA and CDR2 SQIVND (reference sequence). In DNA, the CDR3 is TGTGCCAGTAGCGGAGGGGGATCAGCCTACGAGCAGTACTTC. It yields the protein CASSGGGSAYEQYF.

This clonotype was found many times. The chain has TRBV7-8 and TRBJ1-5, with D perhaps matching TRBD1 (5 bases). Germline V gene lookup returns CDR1 SGHVS and CDR2 FQNEAQ. V gave up 4 bases and J gave up 2 bases, with 12 bases separating them. The CDR3 length is 15 residues. The CDR3 spells CASSSLRVGNQPQHF. CDR3 nucleotide sequence: TGTGCCAGCAGCTCTCTCAGGGTCGGCAATCAGCCCCAGCATTTT.

This clonotype appeared many times. This rearrangement joins TRBV6-6 to TRBJ1-1; possible D gene TRBD1, 5 bases. CDR3 length equals 15 residues. Germline CDR1 reads MNHNY; CDR2 reads SVGAGI (reference sequence). Trimming removed 2 bases at V and 4 bases at J, with 14 bases between. CDR3 sequence: CASSYTGLRGTEAFF. For the CDR3, the DNA is TGTGCCAGCAGTTACACAGGCCTCCGAGGCACTGAAGCTTTCTTT.

The sample holds many counts of this clonotype. This chain connects TRBV12-3 or TRBV12-4 to TRBJ1-1, with D perhaps matching TRBD1 (6 bases). This CDR3 comprises 14 residues. V was trimmed by 1 base and J by 7 bases, leaving 13 bases between them. This CDR3 is CASSLDPGAHEAFF. Written as DNA, the CDR3 is TGTGCCAGCAGTTTAGACCCAGGGGCGCATGAAGCTTTCTTT.

This clonotype was recorded many times. The V gene is TRBV25-1, the J gene TRBJ2-2, with D maybe TRBD1 (6 bases). The CDR3 has 13 amino acids. The germline gives CDR1 MGHDK, CDR2 SYGVNS. As DNA, the CDR3 is TGTGCGACCAGGGGCTCGAACACCGGGGAGCTGTTTTTT. This encodes CATRGSNTGELFF.

This clonotype was seen repeatedly, ten times or more. The V and J genes are TRBV21-1 and TRBJ1-5; TRBD1 reflects the table's D call only, with no check against the DNA. TRBV21-1 is classified as a pseudogene. CDR3 length: 15 residues. CDR3 nucleotide sequence: TGTGCCAGCATCGAGCAGGGGGGTCGGAATCAGCCCCAGCATTTT. As protein: CASIEQGGRNQPQHF.

This clonotype was observed at least ten times. The chain combines TRBV2 with TRBJ2-1; D not resolved. Per the germline V gene, CDR1 is SNHLY and CDR2 is FYNNEI. V was clipped by 4 bases and J by 0 bases, with 7 bases between them. The CDR3 is 14 amino acids. As DNA, the CDR3 is TGTGCCAGCAGTGTTGGTTACTCCTACAATGAGCAGTTCTTC. Amino acids: CASSVGYSYNEQFF. The variable domain in full, completed from reference TRBV2 and TRBJ2-1, reads EPEVTQTPSHQVTQMGQEVILRCVPISNHLYFYWYRQILGQKVEFLVSFYNNEISEKSEIFDDQFSVERPDGSNFTLKIRSTKLEDSAMYFCASSVGYSYNEQFFGPGTRLTVL.

The sample holds many counts of this clonotype. The chain links TRBV18 to TRBJ2-7; 16 bases map to TRBD2. Trimming took 1 base from V and 2 from J; bases not matched to a gene: 8. The CDR3 runs 19 residues. The V gene's germline CDR1 is KGHSH and CDR2 LQKENI. CDR3 nucleotide sequence: TGTGCCAGCTCACCACGGGTGCCGGGACTAGCGGGGGGGACCTACGAGCAGTACTTC. Translating gives CASSPRVPGLAGGTYEQYF.

Ten or more counts support this clonotype. Written as DNA, the CDR3 is TGTGCCAGCAGCTTAGGTAGTGCAGATACGCAGTATTTT. Residues: CASSLGSADTQYF. The rearrangement joins TRBV7-6 to TRBJ2-3; D is uncertain. This CDR3 comprises 13 residues. Trimming left V 1 base short and J 4 bases short, with 6 bases between. Germline-derived CDR1 and CDR2 are SGHVS and FNYEAQ.